The 28 T cell receptor beta chains in this list originate from one sample, sequenced in a study of Graves' ophthalmopathy and Graves' hyperthyroidism. Amplification targeted the TCR beta CDR3 regions, with RNA transcripts as the source material. Second-round multiplex PCR came after first-round RT-PCR with HTBI primers. TCRdb independently ran MiXCR on the multiplex PCR reads; one entry per CDR3 protein. The data show hundreds of thousands of distinct CDR3 sequences, 35% to 50% seen once. The specimen was peripheral blood. The receptors were gathered from an adult man with Graves' ophthalmopathy.

This chain joins TRBV29-1 and TRBJ1-2; a weak D match, TRBD1 (5 bases). This CDR3 has 13 residues. Trimming removed 6 bases from V and 8 bases from J, with 19 bases in between. Germline V CDR1 and CDR2: SQVTM, ANQGSEA. CDR3: CSVQGVRASGYTF. The CDR3 coding sequence is TGCAGCGTGCAAGGGGTGAGGGCCTCAGGCTACACCTTC.

The chain joins TRBV25-1 to TRBJ2-7, with a tentative D call TRBD2 (6 bases). Germline-derived CDR1 and CDR2 are MGHDK and SYGVNS. V was pared by 4 bases and J by 6 bases, with 13 bases between. This CDR3 is 13 amino acids long. CDR3 nucleotides: TGTGCCAGCAGTGCTGGAGGGAGTGCCGAGCAGTACTTC. Protein product: CASSAGGSAEQYF.

This clonotype was seen many times. The chain combines TRBV11-2 with TRBJ1-1, with a tentative D call TRBD1 (5 bases). The CDR3 contains 14 residues. The V gene's germline CDR1 is SGHAT and CDR2 FQNNGV. V was cut by 4 bases and J by 1 base, with 10 bases left in between. Written as DNA, the CDR3 is TGTGCCAGCAGCTGGGGCCCTGGGAACACTGAAGCTTTCTTT. Residues: CASSWGPGNTEAFF.

Details on this clonotype: The junction departs from germline at one end; a sequencing error may be responsible. The genes are TRBV10-3 and TRBJ2-7; D possibly corresponds to TRBD1 (6 bases). This CDR3 is 15 amino acids long. Germline lookup yields CDR1 ENHRY and CDR2 SYGVKD. CDR3 region: CASSYQPGQVYGQYF. CDR3 bases: TGTGCCAGCAGTTACCAACCGGGACAAGTCTACGGGCAGTACTTC.

Points on this clonotype: The germline gene is not matched at one end of the junction; a read error may be the cause. The chain combines TRBV11-2 with TRBJ2-7, with 7 bases that match TRBD1. The DNA end lines up better with TRBJ2-5; the J call may be wrong. CDR3 size: 17 residues. Germline values: CDR1 SGHAT, CDR2 FQNNGV. The CDR3, as DNA: TGTACCAGCAGCTTAGCATGGGGCAGGGGGAGTCGGGAGACCCAGTACTTC. It is translated as CTSSLAWGRGSRETQYF.

This clonotype was detected only once. Since a much larger clone is just one base distant, this may be a read error. This chain uses TRBV29-1 with TRBJ2-1, with D unresolved. The germline gives CDR1 SQVTM, CDR2 ANQGSEA. The CDR3 covers 11 residues. V was clipped by 5 bases and J by 6 bases, with 8 bases between them. The CDR3 DNA is TGCAGCGTTTTAGGGATCAATGAGCAGTTCTTC. Protein: CSVLGINEQFF.

The table lists this clonotype with many counts. The chain joins TRBV29-1 to TRBJ2-3; 7 nucleotides match TRBD1. The CDR3 is 14 amino acids. Germline V gene sequence: CDR1 SQVTM, CDR2 ANQGSEA. Unmatched junction bases numbered 8, after V lost 6 bases and J lost 2 bases. For the CDR3, the DNA is TGCAGCGTGGATACCGGGACAGACACAGATACGCAGTATTTT. It yields the protein CSVDTGTDTDTQYF.

This clonotype was observed at least ten times. CDR3 amino acids: CSVEDAGRSTQYF. CDR3 DNA sequence: TGCAGCGTTGAAGATGCGGGCAGGTCGACCCAGTACTTC. V and J are TRBV29-1 and TRBJ2-5, with D perhaps matching TRBD2 (5 bases). This CDR3 has 13 residues. Per germline, CDR1 SQVTM and CDR2 ANQGSEA. The V and J ends lost 0 bases and 7 bases respectively, with 12 bases between them.

This chain links TRBV5-4 with TRBJ2-7; D may be TRBD1 or TRBD2 (6 bases each). The V gene lost 4 bases and the J gene lost 3 bases, with 17 bases spanning the gap. In germline, CDR1 is SGHNT, CDR2 YYREEE (reference sequence). This CDR3 region has 15 residues. The CDR3 reads CASSPGAGINYEQYF. The CDR3 DNA reads as TGTGCCAGCAGCCCGGGGGCAGGGATAAACTACGAGCAGTACTTC.

This clonotype was observed a few times. The genes are TRBV7-8 and TRBJ2-2; 7 positions agree with TRBD2. CDR1 and CDR2 (germline): SGHVS, FQNEAQ. V lost 4 bases and J lost 0; bases outside the gene matches: 5. The CDR3 has 16 amino acids. CDR3 sequence (DNA): TGTGCCAGCAGCTCACCGGGGGGATCGAACACCGGGGAGCTGTTTTTT. It specifies CASSSPGGSNTGELFF.

V is TRBV4-1 and J is TRBJ1-1; 10 bases fit TRBD1. From germline, CDR1 is MGHRA and CDR2 YSYEKL. The CDR3 consists of 18 residues. V lost 4 bases, J lost 0 bases, and 11 bases stayed unmatched. The CDR3 coding sequence is TGCGCCAGCAGCCCCAGAGGGACAGGGGCCCAAATGAACACTGAAGCTTTCTTT. It translates to CASSPRGTGAQMNTEAFF.

This clonotype occurred once. V and J are TRBV29-1 and TRBJ2-7; 7 nucleotides line up with TRBD2. Losses at the gene ends were 3 bases for V and 3 bases for J; bases not matched to a gene: 2. The V gene's germline CDR1 is SQVTM and CDR2 ANQGSEA. This CDR3 spans 12 amino acids. This CDR3 is CSVDWTSYEQYF. The CDR3 DNA reads TGCAGCGTTGATTGGACTAGCTACGAGCAGTACTTC.

This chain joins TRBV9 and TRBJ2-3; a possible D gene is TRBD2 (5 bases). This CDR3 has 14 residues. Looked up from germline, CDR1 is SGDLS and CDR2 is YYNGEE. With 5 bases removed from V and 4 bases from J, the gap between germline ends came to 14 bases. The CDR3 nucleotides read TGTGCCAGCAGTCGGGATTTAGGCGCAGATACGCAGTATTTT. Protein: CASSRDLGADTQYF.

Note on this clonotype: The junction shows a germline mismatch at one end, possibly a read error. The CDR3 DNA follows: TGCGCCAGCAGTGGGGTTAGGGCCACTGAAGCTTTCTTT. Protein product: CASSGVRATEAFF. The V gene is TRBV25-1, the J gene TRBJ1-1; D uncertain. This CDR3 has 13 residues. Germline loops: CDR1 MGHDK, CDR2 SYGVNS.

V and J are TRBV24-1 and TRBJ2-2, with D maybe TRBD1 (7 bases). Between the trimmed V and J ends, which lost 4 bases and 2 bases, there was a span of 22 bases. The V gene's germline CDR1 is KGHDR and CDR2 SFDVKD. The CDR3 is 19 residues long. This CDR3 is CATSDHETGAGKNTGELFF. The CDR3 nucleotides read TGTGCCACCAGTGACCACGAAACAGGGGCGGGGAAAAACACCGGGGAGCTGTTTTTT.

The CDR3 sequence: CASSSTGRTQYF. CDR3 DNA sequence: TGTGCCAGCAGCAGCACAGGACGGACCCAGTACTTC. The genes are TRBV7-2 and TRBJ2-5; possibly TRBD1 for D (5 bases). V lost 5 bases, J lost 7 bases, and 11 bases lay in between. Germline CDR1 is SGHTA and CDR2 is FQGNSA. The CDR3 runs to 12 residues.

The rearrangement links TRBV19 to TRBJ2-2; no definite D call. Looked up from germline, CDR1 is LNHDA and CDR2 is SQIVND (reference sequence). Trimming stripped 5 bases from V and 0 bases from J, with 10 bases between. This CDR3 contains 15 residues. The CDR3 nucleotides read TGTGCCAGTAGTGCAGACACGACGAACACCGGGGAGCTGTTTTTT. The encoded protein is CASSADTTNTGELFF.

This clonotype has just one count. Written as DNA, the CDR3 is TGTGCCAGCAGTAGGGCTTGGACAGCTGGGAACACAGATACGCAGTATTTT. It codes for CASSRAWTAGNTDTQYF. This chain connects TRBV2 to TRBJ2-3, with D perhaps matching TRBD1 (6 bases). The CDR3 sequence is 17 residues long. The V gene lost 5 bases and the J gene lost 2 bases, with 20 bases spanning the gap. The germline gives CDR1 SNHLY, CDR2 FYNNEI.

This rearrangement joins TRBV29-1 to TRBJ1-1; the match to TRBD1 covers 8 bases. Germline V gene sequence: CDR1 SQVTM, CDR2 ANQGSEA. The junction had 6 bases not matched to a gene; V was cut back by 3 bases and J by 12 bases. This CDR3 contains 11 residues. The DNA for the CDR3 is TGCAGCGTTGACGACAGGGGAGTAACTTTCTTT. Its protein is CSVDDRGVTFF.

This clonotype came up many times. V usage is TRBV5-4 and J usage is TRBJ2-5, with TRBD1 matching 9 bases. Germline lookup yields CDR1 SGHNT and CDR2 YYREEE (reference sequence). This CDR3 contains 15 residues. After removal of 7 bases from V and 5 bases from J, the junction contained 12 bases not matched to a gene. The chain's CDR3 is CASGLNTGGSETQYF. CDR3 nucleotides: TGTGCCAGCGGCCTCAATACAGGGGGCAGCGAGACCCAGTACTTC.

This clonotype was found many times. The rearrangement uses TRBV20-1 and TRBJ2-7; D may be TRBD1 or TRBD2 (5 bases each). V lost 7 bases, J lost 8 bases, and 21 bases lay in between. Germline lookup yields CDR1 DFQATT and CDR2 SNEGSKA (reference sequence). This CDR3 has 13 residues. CDR3 sequence (DNA): TGCAGTGTCTACCGGGACGGAAAGATCAAGCAGTACTTC. Amino acid sequence: CSVYRDGKIKQYF.

This clonotype has a count of ten or more. The chain links TRBV29-1 to TRBJ1-1; TRBD1 might be the D (6 bases). This CDR3 contains 14 residues. Deletions cut 0 bases from V and 5 bases from J, with 13 bases between. The germline V gene encodes CDR1 SQVTM and CDR2 ANQGSEA. The CDR3 bases are TGCAGCGTTGAAGACAGGGGCTCGGGAACTGAAGCTTTCTTT. Its protein is CSVEDRGSGTEAFF.

The gene calls are TRBV15 and TRBJ1-5; 8 bases line up with TRBD1. Trimming at V came to 5 bases and at J to 3 bases, leaving 6 bases not matched to a gene. This CDR3 is 15 amino acids long. CDR1 and CDR2 from the germline V gene are LNHNV and YYDKDF (reference sequence). CDR3 nucleotide sequence: TGTGCCACCAGCGTAGGGACAGGCGCCAATCAGCCCCAGCATTTT. Translating it yields CATSVGTGANQPQHF.

Ten or more counts support this clonotype. The gene calls are TRBV7-9 and TRBJ1-2; 7 bases fit TRBD1. This CDR3 has 17 residues. Trimming cost V 5 bases and J 5 bases; bases outside gene matches: 17. Per germline, CDR1 SEHNR and CDR2 FQNEAQ (reference sequence). CDR3 in amino acids: CASSPRRDSPVEYGYTF. DNA for the CDR3: TGTGCCAGCAGCCCCCGCCGGGACAGCCCCGTAGAGTATGGCTACACCTTC.

This clonotype has at least ten counts. The rearrangement uses TRBV20-1 and TRBJ2-7; TRBD1 aligns across 8 bases. Germline trimming cut 6 bases from V and 3 bases from J; bases unmatched to any gene: 4. This CDR3 region has 12 residues. Germline V gene sequence: CDR1 DFQATT, CDR2 SNEGSKA (reference sequence). CDR3 nucleotides: TGCAGTGCGCCAGGACAGGGCTACGAGCAGTACTTC. This codes for CSAPGQGYEQYF.

This clonotype was counted many times. The chain uses TRBV19 and TRBJ2-7; D is perhaps TRBD1 (6 bases). Trimming took off 5 bases at V and 6 bases at J, with 14 bases between the two ends. Germline values: CDR1 LNHDA, CDR2 SQIVND (reference sequence). This CDR3 contains 13 residues. This chain's CDR3 is CASSSGQDAEQYF. The CDR3 coding sequence is TGTGCCAGTAGTTCGGGACAAGATGCCGAGCAGTACTTC.

This clonotype has only a few counts. This chain connects TRBV5-1 to TRBJ1-4; TRBD1 might be the D (5 bases). The CDR3 totals 16 residues. V was clipped by 4 bases and J by 4 bases, with 17 bases between them. Germline V gene data show CDR1 as SGHRS and CDR2 as YFSETQ. The CDR3 loop is CASSRRDGVVNEKLFF. In DNA, the CDR3 is TGCGCCAGCAGCCGCAGGGATGGCGTTGTTAATGAAAAACTGTTTTTT.

The V gene is TRBV29-1, the J gene TRBJ1-1; D is undetermined. This CDR3 contains 11 residues. The ends were cut back, 7 bases at V and 0 bases at J, with 6 bases in the middle. Germline lookup yields CDR1 SQVTM and CDR2 ANQGSEA. The DNA for the CDR3 is TGCAGCGGACGGATGAACACTGAAGCTTTCTTT. Translated: CSGRMNTEAFF.